The next 9 T cell receptor beta chains were all read from a single sample in a study of blood T cells in healthy people across ages. Primers used in a second PCR of about 6 to 11 cycles were a sample-barcoded 5' primer and a J-beta primer mix. TCRdb redid the calling of the 5' RACE reads with MiXCR, one entry per CDR3 protein. Altogether under 1,000,000 distinct CDR3 sequences are present, approximately 35% being singletons, with the ten largest covering 10% to 15%. Sequencing used blood. Receptor source: a man aged 18 to 29 in good health.

Remarks on this clonotype: A much bigger clone sits one base away, suggesting this may be a read error. The V gene is TRBV10-3, the J gene TRBJ2-1; D is perhaps TRBD2 (6 bases). The V gene lost 3 bases and the J gene lost 2 bases, with 14 bases spanning the gap. Germline-derived CDR1 and CDR2 are ENHRY and SYGVKD. This CDR3 spans 16 amino acids. In DNA, the CDR3 is TGTGCCATCAGTGATAGTGAGGGGACTGCCTACAATGAGCAGTTCTTC. This gives the protein CAISDSEGTAYNEQFF.

This rearrangement joins TRBV27 to TRBJ1-1; 7 nucleotides agree with TRBD1. Germline loops: CDR1 MNHEY, CDR2 SMNVEV (reference sequence). J gave up 4 bases and V 1 base, and 3 bases lay outside the gene matches. The CDR3 extends over 14 amino acids. As DNA, the CDR3 is TGTGCCAGCAGTTTATTTTCAGGGGGCACTGAAGCTTTCTTT. This codes for CASSLFSGGTEAFF.

This clonotype has just a few counts. This chain joins TRBV29-1 and TRBJ1-1, with D possibly matching TRBD1 (6 bases). The CDR3 consists of 14 residues. CDR1 is SQVTM, CDR2 ANQGSEA, per germline. V lost 6 bases and J lost 1, with 15 bases in between. The CDR3 region is CSVHPGHQNTEAFF. CDR3 nucleotides: TGCAGCGTCCACCCGGGACACCAGAACACTGAAGCTTTCTTT.

The chain employs TRBV7-9 and TRBJ2-5; TRBD1 aligns across 10 bases. This CDR3 has 18 amino acids. Germline V gives CDR1 SEHNR, CDR2 FQNEAQ (reference sequence). V dropped 4 bases and J dropped 5; count of bases not matched to a gene: 16. The CDR3 sequence is CASSSSTGTGDPQETQYF. The CDR3 DNA sequence: TGTGCCAGCAGCTCATCGACCGGGACAGGGGATCCCCAGGAGACCCAGTACTTC.

This clonotype was detected only a few times. The chain employs TRBV29-1 and TRBJ1-1; TRBD1 matches at 7 bases. The germline gives CDR1 SQVTM, CDR2 ANQGSEA. The CDR3 sequence is 12 residues long. V dropped 4 bases and J dropped 6; count of bases not matched to a gene: 5. CDR3 sequence: CSVGTGEAEAFF. DNA for the CDR3: TGCAGCGTTGGTACAGGGGAGGCTGAAGCTTTCTTT.

The rearrangement joins TRBV20-1 to TRBJ2-3; tentatively, D is TRBD1 or TRBD2 (5 bases each). The CDR3 length is 17 residues. Per germline, CDR1 DFQATT and CDR2 SNEGSKA (reference sequence). V lost 1 base and J lost 4, with 21 bases in between. The CDR3 sequence is CSARGVGTTEWSDTQYF. CDR3 nucleotides: TGCAGTGCTAGAGGGGTAGGGACCACCGAGTGGTCAGATACGCAGTATTTT.

V is TRBV28 and J is TRBJ2-1; TRBD1 matches 7 bases. Per germline, CDR1 MDHEN and CDR2 SYDVKM. CDR3 length: 16 amino acids. V lost 4 bases, J lost 6 bases, and 12 bases stayed unmatched. CDR3 amino acids: CASSSQDRAVGNEQFF. The CDR3 DNA is TGTGCCAGCAGTTCCCAAGACAGGGCGGTGGGCAATGAGCAGTTCTTC.

In its sample, this clonotype was seen a few times. V gene TRBV12-3 or TRBV12-4 combines with J gene TRBJ2-3; no clear D. V was clipped by 5 bases and J by 0 bases, with 12 bases between them. The CDR3 is made up of 15 amino acids. CDR3 in amino acids: CASSLGFTSTDTQYF. The CDR3 DNA reads as TGTGCCAGCAGTCTCGGGTTCACTAGCACAGATACGCAGTATTTT.

The chain joins TRBV7-6 to TRBJ2-7; D possibly corresponds to TRBD2 (6 bases). Judging by the DNA end, TRBJ2-5 fits better; the J call may be wrong. Germline CDR1 reads SGHVS; CDR2 reads FNYEAQ. This CDR3 contains 15 residues. The CDR3 sequence: CASSSLGLQQETQYF. CDR3 bases: TGTGCCAGCAGCTCCCTGGGACTTCAGCAAGAGACCCAGTACTTC.